This T cell receptor beta chain is drawn from a study of blood T cells in healthy people across ages. Study findings and constraints: A roughly linear fall in TCR beta diversity per million T cells was seen with increasing age. Naive and antigen-experienced cells could not be conclusively compared, given unsorted PBMCs.

Details on this clonotype: The antigen is undetermined.

CDR3 length: 11 residues. Per germline, CDR1 MNHEY and CDR2 SVGAGI. A sample-barcoded 5' primer and a J-beta primer mix were used in a second PCR of roughly 7 to 12 cycles. All cDNA molecules were each tagged by a template-switch adaptor with 12 random nucleotides. Every sample gave at least 2.5 million paired-end reads containing CDR3. MiXCR, applied by TCRdb to the 5' RACE reads, yields one record per CDR3 protein. The sample has hundreds of thousands of distinct CDR3 sequences, about 40% seen once. Material for sequencing was blood. V is TRBV6-5 and J is TRBJ2-1; D not resolved. The end of the DNA is better explained by TRBJ2-7, so the J call may be wrong. The origin of this receptor is a woman aged 55-69 years in good health. CDR3 residues: CASSWEYEQYF. DNA for the CDR3: TGTGCCAGCAGTTGGGAATACGAGCAGTACTTC.